This entry lists 12 T cell receptor beta chains sequenced from one sample in a study of radiation and T cells in renal cell carcinoma. The time point: blood 4 weeks post-SBRT, at nephrectomy. Documented treatment: 15 Gy SBRT to primary tumor, nephrectomy 4 weeks later. Data came from immunoSEQ multiplex PCR; TCRdb stores just in-frame clones and leaves some out. The sample includes under 100,000 clones, 84% of them seen just once. This sample comprised blood, obtained from a patient whose treatment included radiotherapy and nephrectomy. Every receptor here comes from a man in his sixties with renal cell carcinoma.

The sample holds one count of this clone. This chain uses TRBV29-1 with TRBJ1-2; D is undetermined. Germline loops: CDR1 SQVTM, CDR2 ANQGSEA. V was clipped by 5 bases and J by 1 base, with 8 bases between them. CDR3 size: 12 residues. CDR3 loop: CSVKTDNYGYTF. The DNA of the CDR3 is TGCAGCGTTAAAACAGATAACTATGGCTACACCTTC.

The chain employs TRBV4-1 and TRBJ1-2, with 7 bases aligning to TRBD1. CDR3 length: 17 residues. Trimming at V came to 0 bases and at J to 4 bases, leaving 11 bases not matched to a gene. Germline V lookup: CDR1 MGHRA, CDR2 YSYEKL. The CDR3 DNA sequence: TGCGCCAGCAGCCAAGATCCGGGACAGTATTCGCCCTATGGCTACACCTTC. Residues: CASSQDPGQYSPYGYTF.

With respect to this clone: The junction departs from the called germline gene at one end, perhaps through a read error. The rearrangement links TRBV19 to TRBJ2-2; possibly TRBD2 for D (6 bases). This CDR3 comprises 15 residues. Per germline, CDR1 LNHDA and CDR2 SQIVND (reference sequence). CDR3 protein: CATSGGSGITGELFF. The DNA of the CDR3 is TGTGCCACTAGTGGGGGTAGCGGTATCACCGGGGAGCTGTTTTTT.

For this clone: The sample contains more than one DNA sequence encoding this CDR3. The gene calls are TRBV28 and TRBJ2-7, with D uncertain. Trimming stripped 2 bases from V and 7 bases from J, with 9 bases between. Germline-derived CDR1 and CDR2 are MDHEN and SYDVKM. There are 12 residues in the CDR3. The DNA of the CDR3 is TGTGCCAGCAGTTTACCGAGTCGGGAGCAGTACTTC. Translated, it gives CASSLPSREQYF.

The V call is TRBV5-1, the J call TRBJ1-2; 7 bases map to TRBD1. J lost 7 bases, V lost 0 bases, and 9 bases had no gene match. Germline values: CDR1 SGHRS, CDR2 YFSETQ. The CDR3 covers 15 residues. Written as DNA, the CDR3 is TGCGCCAGCAGCTTGGAGGTCGACAGGGCGGTTGGCTACACCTTC. Its protein is CASSLEVDRAVGYTF.

The count of this clone is one. The rearrangement links TRBV28 to TRBJ1-5, with TRBD1 matching 8 bases. Per the germline V gene, CDR1 is MDHEN and CDR2 is SYDVKM. CDR3 length: 14 amino acids. With 5 bases clipped from V and 6 bases from J, the junction kept 6 bases outside the gene matches. Written as DNA, the CDR3 is TGTGCCAGCAGTCTCTTCAGGGGGCCTCAGCCCCAGCATTTT. The encoded protein is CASSLFRGPQPQHF.

The chain employs TRBV6-5 and TRBJ2-7; a possible D gene is TRBD2 (7 bases). Germline loops: CDR1 MNHEY, CDR2 SVGAGI. V lost 4 bases, J lost 7 bases, and 11 bases lay in between. This CDR3 comprises 12 residues. The DNA of the CDR3 is TGTGCCAGCAGTTTACAGGGAGGGGAGCAGTACTTC. Amino acid sequence: CASSLQGGEQYF.

The CDR3 bases are TGTGCCAGCAGCGTAGGGGGGGACCTTTTCGAGACCCAGTACTTC. Its translation is CASSVGGDLFETQYF. V is TRBV9 and J is TRBJ2-5, with a tentative D call TRBD2 (6 bases). This CDR3 has 15 residues. Per the germline V gene, CDR1 is SGDLS and CDR2 is YYNGEE. V was shortened by 0 bases and J by 5 bases, with 14 bases between the two germline ends.

Comments on this clone: The same CDR3 is also encoded by other DNA sequences in this sample. This sequence joins TRBV19 and TRBJ1-2, with 11 bases identical to TRBD1. The CDR3 consists of 14 residues. V lost 4 bases, J lost 5 bases, and 3 bases stayed unmatched. Germline V CDR1 and CDR2: LNHDA, SQIVND (reference sequence). CDR3 loop: CASSSGQGAYGYTF. In DNA, the CDR3 is TGTGCCAGTAGTAGCGGACAGGGGGCGTATGGCTACACCTTC. Using reference TRBV19 and TRBJ1-2 for the parts outside the CDR3, the full variable domain is DGGITQSPKYLFRKEGQNVTLSCEQNLNHDAMYWYRQDPGQGLRLIYYSQIVNDFQKGDIAEGYSVSREKKESFPLTVTSAQKNPTAFYLCASSSGQGAYGYTFGSGTRLTVV.

The chain recombines TRBV27 with TRBJ2-2; possible D gene TRBD2, 6 bases. The V gene lost 4 bases and the J gene lost 2 bases, with 14 bases spanning the gap. CDR3 length equals 16 residues. CDR1 MNHEY and CDR2 SMNVEV come from the germline V gene (reference sequence). The CDR3 spells CASSWNPGVNTGELFF. CDR3 DNA sequence: TGTGCCAGCAGTTGGAATCCGGGAGTTAACACCGGGGAGCTGTTTTTT.

The chain carries TRBV19 and TRBJ2-1, with 15 bases aligning to TRBD2. With V trimmed by 5 bases and J by 1 base, 6 bases remained unmatched. Germline V gives CDR1 LNHDA, CDR2 SQIVND (reference sequence). The CDR3 is made up of 18 amino acids. CDR3 nucleotide sequence: TGTGCCAGTAGTGGGAAGGGACTAGCGGGAGGATCCTACAATGAGCAGTTCTTC. This gives the protein CASSGKGLAGGSYNEQFF.

This chain links TRBV27 with TRBJ2-1, with D possibly being TRBD2 (6 bases). Trimming pared 6 bases from V and 4 bases from J, leaving 13 bases between. The germline V gene encodes CDR1 MNHEY and CDR2 SMNVEV (reference sequence). The CDR3 sequence is 14 residues long. The CDR3 spells CASSRDLRYNEQFF. CDR3 coding DNA: TGTGCCAGCAGCCGGGACTTGCGATACAATGAGCAGTTCTTC.